The 18 T cell receptor beta chains listed next were all sequenced from one sample in a study of shared clonotypes between healthy human individuals. Profiling relied on immunoSEQ multiplex PCR, and the TCRdb table lists in-frame clones only, not all of them. The repertoire holds hundreds of thousands of clones, with approximately 73% as singletons. Sample: memory CD4+ T cells sorted from blood. The sample's subset: CD45RA-negative fraction. These receptors originate from a woman between 25 and 40 years old in good health.

The chain is built from TRBV11-2 and TRBJ2-1; the match to TRBD1 covers 7 bases. The CDR3 runs to 17 residues. V trimming: 1 base; J trimming: 2 bases; junction bases outside the gene matches: 8. Germline V lookup: CDR1 SGHAT, CDR2 FQNNGV. The CDR3 region is CASSLGVRGTAYNEQFF. Written as DNA, the CDR3 is TGTGCCAGCAGCTTAGGAGTAAGGGGGACAGCCTACAATGAGCAGTTCTTC.

This clone has at least ten counts. J is TRBJ2-1 and V is TRBV4-2; tentatively, D is TRBD1 (5 bases). Germline loops: CDR1 LGHNA, CDR2 YNFKEQ. This CDR3 has 16 amino acids. V shed 0 bases and J shed 1 base, with 10 bases lying between them. The DNA of the CDR3 is TGTGCCAGCAGCCAAGAAGTATCAGGGTCCTACAATGAGCAGTTCTTC. This codes for CASSQEVSGSYNEQFF.

J is TRBJ2-5 and V is TRBV30, with TRBD1 matching 8 bases. The end of the DNA is better explained by TRBJ2-7, so the J call may be wrong. The CDR3 consists of 13 residues. The germline V gene has CDR1 GTSNPN and CDR2 SVGIG (reference sequence). The CDR3 region is CAWRPGTGHEQYF. The DNA for the CDR3 is TGTGCCTGGAGACCCGGGACAGGCCACGAGCAGTACTTC.

As to this clone: This specimen includes other DNA sequences encoding the same CDR3. This chain links TRBV7-2 with TRBJ2-1; tentatively, D is TRBD2 (5 bases). Trimming shortened V by 1 base and J by 2 bases, and 9 bases separated the two germline ends. This CDR3 comprises 15 residues. CDR1 is SGHTA and CDR2 is FQGNSA in the germline V gene. CDR3 sequence (DNA): TGTGCCAGCAGCTTAGGGGCAGCGGCCTACAATGAGCAGTTCTTC. Protein sequence: CASSLGAAAYNEQFF.

The V and J genes are TRBV5-1 and TRBJ2-7, with TRBD1 matching over 9 bases. V lost 4 bases and J lost 3; bases outside the gene matches: 11. The CDR3 runs 16 residues. The germline CDR1 and CDR2 sequences are SGHRS and YFSETQ. The CDR3 DNA is TGCGCCAGCAGCCTCCAACCCCCGGGACAGGGCTACGAGCAGTACTTC. It codes for CASSLQPPGQGYEQYF.

The rearrangement uses TRBV28 and TRBJ1-3; 10 nucleotides match TRBD1. The CDR3 covers 17 residues. CDR1 is MDHEN and CDR2 is SYDVKM in the germline V gene. After removal of 6 bases from V and 3 bases from J, the junction contained 11 bases not matched to a gene. CDR3 nucleotides: TGTGCCAGCAGGCCTACGACAGGGGGCAGGAGTGGAAACACCATATATTTT. Protein sequence: CASRPTTGGRSGNTIYF.

The chain joins TRBV9 to TRBJ1-5; D may be TRBD1 (5 bases). V was trimmed by 4 bases and J by 3 bases, leaving 14 bases between them. This CDR3 contains 15 residues. CDR1 SGDLS and CDR2 YYNGEE come from the germline V gene. Here the CDR3 DNA reads TGTGCCAGCAGCTCAGCTCCAGGGTTCAATCAGCCCCAGCATTTT. Its translation is CASSSAPGFNQPQHF. Together with reference TRBV9 and TRBJ1-5, the CDR3 gives the full variable domain: DSGVTQTPKHLITATGQRVTLRCSPRSGDLSVYWYQQSLDQGLQFLIQYYNGEERAKGNILERFSAQQFPDLHSELNLSSLELGDSALYFCASSSAPGFNQPQHFGDGTRLSIL.

The chain couples TRBV9 to TRBJ1-2, with D possibly TRBD1 on 5 matching bases. The CDR3 spans 14 residues. CDR1 is SGDLS, CDR2 YYNGEE, per germline. Trimming shortened V by 0 bases and J by 8 bases, and 14 bases separated the two germline ends. This CDR3 reads CASSVEMGVRGYTF. For the CDR3, the DNA is TGTGCCAGCAGCGTAGAAATGGGGGTAAGGGGCTACACCTTC.

A single count supports this clone. V and J are TRBV4-1 and TRBJ1-5, with a weak D call TRBD1 (6 bases). The CDR3 sequence is 16 residues long. Germline values: CDR1 MGHRA, CDR2 YSYEKL. V gave up 4 bases and J gave up 4 bases, with 17 bases separating them. The DNA for the CDR3 is TGCGCCAGCAGCCCTTCGAGTACAGGGCCGAATCAGCCCCAGCATTTT. This translates into CASSPSSTGPNQPQHF.

The genes are TRBV10-3 and TRBJ1-2; perhaps TRBD1 as D (5 bases). The CDR3 loop spans 16 amino acids. The germline gives CDR1 ENHRY, CDR2 SYGVKD. V lost 2 bases, J lost 5 bases, and 18 bases lay in between. The CDR3 coding sequence is TGTGCCATCAGTGAGCCTGGTACGGACGGGGCTTATGGCTACACCTTC. It translates to CAISEPGTDGAYGYTF.

The genes are TRBV2 and TRBJ1-4; D perhaps matches TRBD1 (5 bases). This CDR3 region has 16 residues. Germline assignment: CDR1 SNHLY and CDR2 FYNNEI. V gave up 5 bases and J gave up 5 bases, with 18 bases separating them. CDR3: CASSTRQPQLNEKLFF. CDR3 DNA sequence: TGTGCCAGCAGTACCCGACAGCCCCAACTGAATGAAAAACTGTTTTTT.

V usage is TRBV18 and J usage is TRBJ2-2; D may be TRBD1 or TRBD2 (5 bases each). CDR3 length equals 16 residues. Per the germline V gene, CDR1 is KGHSH and CDR2 is LQKENI. The V and J ends lost 0 bases and 5 bases respectively, with 13 bases between them. The CDR3 region is CASSPPGGEGTGELFF. The CDR3 DNA sequence: TGTGCCAGCTCACCACCTGGGGGAGAGGGAACCGGGGAGCTGTTTTTT.

This clone was recorded a few times. CDR3 in amino acids: CASSSLEMNTEAFF. For the CDR3, the DNA is TGTGCCAGCAGTTCCCTGGAAATGAACACTGAAGCTTTCTTT. The chain employs TRBV6-5 and TRBJ1-1; no clear D gene. Per the germline V gene, CDR1 is MNHEY and CDR2 is SVGAGI. The CDR3 extends over 14 amino acids. V was shortened by 4 bases and J by 0 bases, with 9 bases between the two germline ends.

The V and J genes are TRBV5-1 and TRBJ2-2, with D maybe TRBD2 (6 bases). The CDR3 is 16 amino acids. The V end lost 2 bases, the J end lost 0 bases, and 11 bases lay between the germline ends. Germline-derived CDR1 and CDR2 are SGHRS and YFSETQ. CDR3 residues: CASSLGGRTNTGELFF. The DNA for the CDR3 is TGCGCCAGCAGCTTAGGTGGGAGGACGAACACCGGGGAGCTGTTTTTT.

In its sample, this clone was seen once. A much larger clonotype is one base distant, so this may be a read error. As the CDR3 is not closed by the conserved phenylalanine or tryptophan, this likely results from a read error. The chain links TRBV15 to TRBJ2-6; TRBD1 might be the D (5 bases). This CDR3 is built from 18 residues. Looked up from germline, CDR1 is LNHNV and CDR2 is YYDKDF (reference sequence). The V and J ends lost 3 bases and 1 base respectively, with 16 bases between them. The chain's CDR3 is CATSSGATWGSGANVLTL. The CDR3 nucleotides are TGTGCCACCAGCAGTGGGGCGACTTGGGGATCTGGGGCCAACGTCCTGACTCTC.

The rearrangement uses TRBV6-1 and TRBJ1-2; perhaps TRBD1 as D (6 bases). CDR3 length: 16 amino acids. Per the germline V gene, CDR1 is MNHNS and CDR2 is SASEGT. V gave up 3 bases and J gave up 7 bases, with 21 bases separating them. The CDR3 bases are TGTGCCAGCAGTGATGGGGGGGGCGTCCAAGTCGGTGGCTACACCTTC. It is translated as CASSDGGGVQVGGYTF.

This clone has only a few counts. This chain joins TRBV2 and TRBJ1-4; 10 bases map to TRBD1. The CDR3 runs to 16 residues. The V and J ends lost 4 bases and 8 bases, in that order; junction bases with no gene match: 10. The germline V gene encodes CDR1 SNHLY and CDR2 FYNNEI. CDR3 sequence (DNA): TGTGCCAGCAGTGGCGAGACAGGGGGCCTTGAAGAAAAACTGTTTTTT. This codes for CASSGETGGLEEKLFF.

This CDR3 is CASSIAGSGTGELFF. DNA for the CDR3: TGTGCCAGTAGTATCGCCGGGAGCGGCACCGGGGAGCTGTTTTTT. The V and J genes are TRBV19 and TRBJ2-2, with TRBD2 as a possible D gene (6 bases). CDR3 length: 15 residues. V lost 3 bases to trimming and J lost 4 bases, with 12 bases between them. Germline V gives CDR1 LNHDA, CDR2 SQIVND (reference sequence). The variable domain in full, with the rest retrieved from reference TRBV19 and TRBJ2-2, is DGGITQSPKYLFRKEGQNVTLSCEQNLNHDAMYWYRQDPGQGLRLIYYSQIVNDFQKGDIAEGYSVSREKKESFPLTVTSAQKNPTAFYLCASSIAGSGTGELFFGEGSRLTVL.